Given below is one T cell receptor (beta chain) in context. The sample comes from a study of blood T cell repertoires in COVID-19. Overall study context: Acute and convalescent COVID-19 samples came from the United States, Italy and Spain. In each case, the material was cDNA or gDNA derived from T cells, B-cell-depleted T cells, or PBMCs.

Assignments of participants to cohorts depended upon their own reported clinical history. Trimming removed 3 bases at V and 0 bases at J, with 10 bases between. Germline assignment: CDR1 SGHRS and CDR2 YFSETQ. This CDR3 spans 15 amino acids. Using immunoSEQ multiplex PCR, the repertoire was profiled, and TCRdb retains in-frame clones only, with some absent. Found here are around 200,000 clones, 80% to 90% of them singletons; the top ten hold 2% to 2.5%. The rearrangement uses TRBV5-1 and TRBJ2-1, with a weak D call TRBD1 (5 bases). The sequence was obtained from a woman between 40 and 50 years old with acute COVID-19. The sample consisted of PBMCs or T cells enriched from blood (not recorded which). The CDR3 sequence is CASSSQGPSYNEQFF. CDR3 nucleotide sequence: TGCGCCAGCAGCTCTCAGGGCCCCTCCTACAATGAGCAGTTCTTC.